There are many counts of the clone carrying this TCR beta chain. This sample is part of a study of blood T cell repertoires in COVID-19. Study overall: Samples representing acute and convalescent COVID-19 were sourced from the United States, Italy and Spain. PBMCs, B-cell-depleted T cells, or T cells were the source of the cDNA or gDNA that made up the material.

Per the original data handling: Amplifying reference gene primers gave estimates of nucleated cell counts. Method: immunoSEQ multiplex PCR; TCRdb's copy keeps in-frame clones and lacks some. V and J calls and clone size are copied from that table; D and trimming were computed from the DNA. Of more than 95,000 clones listed, approximately 80% were seen once; the top ten hold about 12%. This CDR3 contains 15 residues. Per the germline V gene, CDR1 is MNHEY and CDR2 is SVGAGI. Between the trimmed V and J ends, which lost 7 bases and 0 bases, there was a span of 10 bases. The chain joins TRBV6-5 to TRBJ2-6; maybe TRBD1 (6 bases). The receptor's source is a human donor in a cohort sampled during active COVID-19. The sequencing sample was made of peripheral blood. The CDR3 reads CASTSGVSGANVLTF. For the CDR3, the DNA is TGTGCCAGCACCTCAGGGGTCTCTGGGGCCAACGTCCTGACTTTC.